The 27 T cell receptor beta chains below were found in one sample sequenced in a study of blood T cells in healthy people across ages. Then a second PCR, running roughly 6 to 12 cycles, was carried out with a sample-barcoded 5' primer and a J-beta primer mix. In TCRdb, the 5' RACE reads were re-called with MiXCR into one record per CDR3 protein. Among some 920,000 distinct CDR3 sequences listed, about 53% were seen once. Input material: blood. Every receptor here comes from a woman aged 55-70 years in good health.

The gene calls are TRBV11-2 and TRBJ2-4; TRBD1 or TRBD2 may be the D gene (5 bases each). The J call may be in error: the DNA end matches TRBJ2-5 better. The germline gives CDR1 SGHAT, CDR2 FQNNGV. This CDR3 is 16 amino acids long. The CDR3 spells CASSLLAGSPQETQYF. The DNA of the CDR3 is TGTGCCAGCAGCTTACTAGCAGGGAGCCCCCAAGAGACCCAGTACTTC.

The rearrangement links TRBV5-5 to TRBJ2-7; possibly TRBD2 for D (5 bases). V lost 3 bases and J 2 bases, leaving 12 bases between the germline ends. Germline lookup yields CDR1 SGHKS and CDR2 YYEKEE (reference sequence). The CDR3 is 14 residues long. This CDR3 is CASSWVSGTYEQYF. The CDR3 nucleotides are TGTGCCAGCAGCTGGGTAAGCGGAACCTACGAGCAGTACTTC.

The rearrangement links TRBV28 to TRBJ2-6; the D is unclear. CDR3 length: 15 amino acids. Germline V gene data show CDR1 as MDHEN and CDR2 as SYDVKM. V gave up 4 bases and J gave up 2 bases, with 9 bases separating them. The CDR3 loop reads CASSWRRTGANVLTF. The CDR3 bases are TGTGCCAGCAGTTGGCGACGTACTGGGGCCAACGTCCTGACTTTC.

The rearrangement uses TRBV5-6 and TRBJ2-4, with D possibly matching TRBD1 (6 bases). CDR1 and CDR2 from the germline V gene are SGHDT and YYEEEE. The CDR3 sequence is 17 residues long. V was cut by 1 base and J by 0 bases, with 14 bases left in between. CDR3 DNA: TGTGCCAGCAGCTTGTATACAGGGCTCGAAGCCAAAAACATTCAGTACTTC. It codes for CASSLYTGLEAKNIQYF. The full variable domain, rest sourced from reference TRBV5-6 and TRBJ2-4, is DAGVTQSPTHLIKTRGQQVTLRCSPKSGHDTVSWYQQALGQGPQFIFQYYEEEERQRGNFPDRFSGHQFPNYSSELNVNALLLGDSALYLCASSLYTGLEAKNIQYFGAGTRLSVL.

The chain has TRBV7-2 and TRBJ2-5; a possible D gene is TRBD1 (5 bases). CDR1 and CDR2 (germline): SGHTA, FQGNSA. Trimming cost V 5 bases and J 11 bases, with 27 bases left between them. The CDR3 loop spans 16 amino acids. The CDR3 DNA reads TGTGCCAGCAGCAAAACTGACAGAGCGTACCCCTACAAGCAGTACTTC. This codes for CASSKTDRAYPYKQYF. The whole variable domain, filled in from reference TRBV7-2 and TRBJ2-5, reads GAGVSQSPSNKVTEKGKDVELRCDPISGHTALYWYRQSLGQGLEFLIYFQGNSAPDKSGLPSDRFSAERTGGSVSTLTIQRTQQEDSAVYLCASSKTDRAYPYKQYFGPGTRLLVL.

V and J are TRBV29-1 and TRBJ2-7, with 16 bases matching TRBD2. Germline assignment: CDR1 SQVTM and CDR2 ANQGSEA. There are 15 residues in the CDR3. The ends lost 4 bases at V and 6 bases at J; junction bases unmatched: 6. The CDR3 nucleotides read TGCAGCGTTGTCCCGGGACTAGCGGGAGGGCTCGAGCAGTACTTC. Protein: CSVVPGLAGGLEQYF.

In its sample, this clonotype was seen a few times. The V gene is TRBV4-1, the J gene TRBJ2-5; no definite D call. The V and J ends lost 0 bases and 2 bases respectively, with 7 bases between them. CDR3 length: 14 amino acids. Germline CDR1 MGHRA, CDR2 YSYEKL. This chain's CDR3 is CASSQDYGQETQYF. As DNA, the CDR3 is TGCGCCAGCAGCCAAGATTACGGACAAGAGACCCAGTACTTC.

The gene calls are TRBV4-3 and TRBJ2-5; either TRBD1 or TRBD2 may fit D (5 bases each). The J call may not be correct, given that the DNA end is closer to TRBJ2-7. The CDR3 is 15 amino acids. CDR1 LGHNA and CDR2 YSLEER come from the germline V gene. CDR3: CASSQGTTPTYEQYF. The DNA of the CDR3 is TGCGCCAGCAGCCAGGGGACGACTCCGACCTACGAGCAGTACTTC.

This chain links TRBV12-3 or TRBV12-4 with TRBJ2-1; D not certain. V lost 3 bases to trimming and J lost 0 bases, with 21 bases between them. The CDR3 is 19 amino acids. The CDR3 coding sequence is TGTGCCAGCAGTTTGGATCCGCTGGTGTGGATTAGCTCCTACAATGAGCAGTTCTTC. Amino acid sequence: CASSLDPLVWISSYNEQFF.

This clonotype was seen repeatedly, ten times or more. This sequence joins TRBV29-1 and TRBJ2-3; no firm D call. Germline CDR1 SQVTM, CDR2 ANQGSEA. The CDR3 length is 10 residues. The ends were cut back, 4 bases at V and 6 bases at J, with 5 bases in the middle. CDR3 sequence: CSVVRDTQYF. CDR3 DNA: TGCAGCGTTGTTCGGGATACGCAGTATTTT.

CDR3 residues: CASSEHSGIQETQYF. The CDR3 region has the DNA TGTGCCAGCAGTGAACACTCAGGAATCCAAGAGACCCAGTACTTC. This sequence joins TRBV6-1 and TRBJ2-5; D ambiguous. Trimming removed 2 bases from V and 1 base from J, with 11 bases in between. Germline V lookup: CDR1 MNHNS, CDR2 SASEGT. This CDR3 has 15 amino acids.

The chain recombines TRBV6-6 with TRBJ1-1, with D possibly TRBD1 on 5 matching bases. This CDR3 has 12 residues. The V end lost 2 bases, the J end lost 7 bases, and 8 bases lay between the germline ends. Looked up from germline, CDR1 is MNHNY and CDR2 is SVGAGI (reference sequence). CDR3 protein: CASSYGGGEAFF. The DNA of the CDR3 is TGTGCCAGCAGTTACGGGGGAGGTGAAGCTTTCTTT.

This chain uses TRBV10-1 with TRBJ2-3; 7 bases fit TRBD2. With 0 bases clipped from V and 1 base from J, the junction kept 7 bases outside the gene matches. Germline-derived CDR1 and CDR2 are WNHNN and SYGVQD (reference sequence). The CDR3 has 17 amino acids. The CDR3 spells CASSESLREWGTDTQYF. DNA for the CDR3: TGCGCCAGCAGTGAGTCCTTGCGGGAGTGGGGCACAGATACGCAGTATTTT.

V and J are TRBV6-5 and TRBJ1-1; 7 nucleotides line up with TRBD1. The CDR3 consists of 13 residues. The V segment lost 5 bases and the J segment 5 bases; nucleotides outside the gene matches: 5. Germline CDR1 MNHEY, CDR2 SVGAGI. The CDR3 DNA follows: TGTGCCAGCAGTAGGGACAGCTCAACTGAAGCTTTCTTT. Protein: CASSRDSSTEAFF.

This chain joins TRBV20-1 and TRBJ2-7; D not resolved. Looked up from germline, CDR1 is DFQATT and CDR2 is SNEGSKA (reference sequence). V dropped 7 bases and J dropped 0 bases, with 10 bases sitting between them. This CDR3 is 12 amino acids long. In DNA, the CDR3 is TGCAGTGTAGCCGTGAGCTCCTACGAGCAGTACTTC. Encoded protein: CSVAVSSYEQYF.

This clonotype has more than one count but fewer than ten. V is TRBV20-1 and J is TRBJ2-3; 11 positions agree with TRBD2. The CDR3 loop spans 16 amino acids. Germline trimming cut 3 bases from V and 3 bases from J; bases unmatched to any gene: 8. Germline V CDR1 and CDR2: DFQATT, SNEGSKA (reference sequence). The CDR3 region is CSASTSGRRWTDTQYF. CDR3 nucleotides: TGCAGTGCTAGTACTAGCGGGAGACGTTGGACAGATACGCAGTATTTT.

The table lists this clonotype with a few counts. This chain connects TRBV6-5 to TRBJ1-2; D gene unclear. The CDR3 runs 13 residues. Germline values: CDR1 MNHEY, CDR2 SVGAGI. Trimming left V 7 bases short and J 4 bases short, with 13 bases between. CDR3 region: CASTFGLSYGYTF. DNA of the CDR3: TGTGCCAGCACCTTCGGGCTTTCCTATGGCTACACCTTC.

The genes are TRBV27 and TRBJ1-6; a weak D match, TRBD1 (5 bases). Germline values: CDR1 MNHEY, CDR2 SMNVEV (reference sequence). CDR3 length: 16 amino acids. Between the trimmed V and J ends, which lost 3 bases and 8 bases, there was a span of 17 bases. This CDR3 reads CASSLVGSRVDSPLHF. The CDR3 DNA reads as TGTGCCAGCAGTTTGGTCGGCTCCAGGGTGGATTCACCCCTCCACTTT.

The chain is built from TRBV6-2 or TRBV6-3 and TRBJ2-5, with a weak D call TRBD2 (5 bases). The DNA end is a closer match to TRBJ2-7, so the J assignment may be wrong. The CDR3 has 12 amino acids. Germline V gene sequence: CDR1 MNHEY, CDR2 SVGEGT. The CDR3, as DNA: TGTGCCACCAAGGAGGAAGCCTACGAGCAGTACTTC. As protein: CATKEEAYEQYF.

J is TRBJ1-4 and V is TRBV20-1, with D unresolved. Germline CDR1 reads DFQATT; CDR2 reads SNEGSKA (reference sequence). The CDR3 sequence is 13 residues long. With 3 bases removed from V and 0 bases from J, the gap between germline ends came to 5 bases. The CDR3 here is CSASLSTNEKLFF. The CDR3 nucleotides read TGCAGTGCTAGCTTGTCAACTAATGAAAAACTGTTTTTT.

To note about this clonotype: The germline gene is not matched at one end of the junction; a read error may be the cause. CDR3 protein: CAGSPQTSGRTGVPYEQYF. The DNA of the CDR3 is TGTGCCGGCAGCCCCCAAACTAGCGGGAGAACTGGGGTTCCCTACGAGCAGTACTTC. The chain links TRBV7-2 to TRBJ2-7, with 11 bases lining up with TRBD2. The germline V gene encodes CDR1 SGHTA and CDR2 FQGNSA. The CDR3 extends over 19 amino acids.

This chain joins TRBV11-2 and TRBJ2-4; 10 bases line up with TRBD2. The assigned J gene may be wrong: the sequence end matches TRBJ2-7 better. This CDR3 is 16 amino acids long. From germline, CDR1 is SGHAT and CDR2 FQNNGV. CDR3 protein: CASSAQSLAGKYEQYF. CDR3 sequence (DNA): TGTGCCAGCAGCGCCCAGTCACTAGCGGGGAAATACGAGCAGTACTTC.

This clonotype was detected a few times. CDR3 amino acids: CASSLTGLEKDTQYF. The DNA for the CDR3 is TGTGCCAGCAGCTTAACAGGCCTAGAGAAAGATACGCAGTATTTT. This chain links TRBV7-3 with TRBJ2-3; D unclear. From germline, CDR1 is SGHTA and CDR2 FQGTGA. The CDR3 spans 15 residues. The V end lost 0 bases, the J end lost 5 bases, and 12 bases lay between the germline ends.

The table lists this clonotype with a few counts. The rearrangement joins TRBV7-2 to TRBJ2-5, with a possible D match to TRBD1 (6 bases). CDR3 length: 15 residues. Germline V gene sequence: CDR1 SGHTA, CDR2 FQGNSA. V was clipped by 1 base and J by 3 bases, with 12 bases between them. The CDR3, as DNA: TGTGCCAGCAGCTTAGGGGACAACGTCAAAGAGACCCAGTACTTC. Translating gives CASSLGDNVKETQYF.

This clonotype was detected a few times. The J gene is TRBJ2-7, the V gene TRBV2; the D gene is possibly TRBD2 (6 bases). V lost 6 bases and J 3 bases, leaving 15 bases between the germline ends. Germline V gene lookup returns CDR1 SNHLY and CDR2 FYNNEI. The CDR3 is made up of 14 amino acids. CDR3 bases: TGTGCCAGCAGCTTTGGGGACTGGGGCTACGAGCAGTACTTC. Residues: CASSFGDWGYEQYF.

A word on this clonotype: This may come from a read error, since a much larger clone is one base off. The chain is built from TRBV4-1 and TRBJ2-2; D gene ambiguous. Germline loops: CDR1 MGHRA, CDR2 YSYEKL. CDR3 length: 13 amino acids. The CDR3 loop reads CASGQERTGELFF. The CDR3, as DNA: TGCGCCAGCGGCCAAGAACGCACCGGGGAGCTGTTTTTT.

The genes are TRBV29-1 and TRBJ2-7; TRBD2 matches at 8 bases. The CDR3 sequence is 17 residues long. V dropped 6 bases and J dropped 4; count of bases not matched to a gene: 20. Germline V gene data show CDR1 as SQVTM and CDR2 as ANQGSEA. The CDR3 protein is CSVNTQPPGLVTYEQYF. Written as DNA, the CDR3 is TGCAGCGTAAACACGCAACCACCGGGACTAGTTACGTACGAGCAGTACTTC.